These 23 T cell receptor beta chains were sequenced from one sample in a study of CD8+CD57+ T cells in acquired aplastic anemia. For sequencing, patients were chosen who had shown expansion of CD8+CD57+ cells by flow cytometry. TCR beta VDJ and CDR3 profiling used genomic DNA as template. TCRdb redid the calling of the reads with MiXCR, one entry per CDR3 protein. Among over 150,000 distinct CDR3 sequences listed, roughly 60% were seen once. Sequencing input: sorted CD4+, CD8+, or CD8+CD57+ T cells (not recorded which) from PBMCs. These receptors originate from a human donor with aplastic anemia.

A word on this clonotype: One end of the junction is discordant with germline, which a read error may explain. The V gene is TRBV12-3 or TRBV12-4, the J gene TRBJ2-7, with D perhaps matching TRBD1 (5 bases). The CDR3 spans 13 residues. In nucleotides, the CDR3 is TGTGCCAGCAGTTTAGTAGGGGTCGCCGAGCAATACTTC. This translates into CASSLVGVAEQYF.

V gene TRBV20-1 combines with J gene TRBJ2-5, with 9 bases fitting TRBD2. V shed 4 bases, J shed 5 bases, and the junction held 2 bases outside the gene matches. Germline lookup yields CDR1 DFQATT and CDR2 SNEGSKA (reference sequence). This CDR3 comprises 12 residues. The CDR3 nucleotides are TGCAGTGCTACAGGACTAGCGGAGACCCAGTACTTC. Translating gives CSATGLAETQYF.

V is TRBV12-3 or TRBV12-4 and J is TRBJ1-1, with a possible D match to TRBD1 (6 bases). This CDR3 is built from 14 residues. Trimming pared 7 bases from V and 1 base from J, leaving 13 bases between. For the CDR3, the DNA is TGTGCCAGCACCGAGCCAGGGGCGAACACTGAAGCTTTCTTT. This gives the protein CASTEPGANTEAFF.

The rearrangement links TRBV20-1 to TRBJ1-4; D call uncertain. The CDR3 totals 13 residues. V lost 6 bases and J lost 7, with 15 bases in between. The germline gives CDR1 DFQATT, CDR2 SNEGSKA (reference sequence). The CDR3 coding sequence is TGCAGTGCCAGATCTGGGATTACTGAAAAACTGTTTTTT. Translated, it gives CSARSGITEKLFF.

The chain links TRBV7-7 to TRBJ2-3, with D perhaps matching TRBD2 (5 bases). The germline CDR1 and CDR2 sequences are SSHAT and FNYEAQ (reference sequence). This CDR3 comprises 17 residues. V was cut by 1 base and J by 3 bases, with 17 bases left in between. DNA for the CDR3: TGTGCCAGCAGCTTAGGGATCCGGGGAGAAGGAACAGATACGCAGTATTTT. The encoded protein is CASSLGIRGEGTDTQYF.

The CDR3 region is CSARDPTSGRFDEQYF. CDR3 bases: TGCAGTGCTAGAGATCCTACTAGCGGGAGATTTGACGAGCAGTACTTC. The chain recombines TRBV20-1 with TRBJ2-7; 11 positions agree with TRBD2. The CDR3 extends over 16 amino acids. CDR1 DFQATT and CDR2 SNEGSKA come from the germline V gene (reference sequence). Trimming at V came to 0 bases and at J to 5 bases, leaving 9 bases not matched to a gene.

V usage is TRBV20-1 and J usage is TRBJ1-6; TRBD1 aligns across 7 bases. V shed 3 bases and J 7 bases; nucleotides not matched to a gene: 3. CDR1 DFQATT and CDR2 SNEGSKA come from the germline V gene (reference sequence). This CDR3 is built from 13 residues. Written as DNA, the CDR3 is TGCAGTGCTAGGGAGACAGGGAATTCACCCCTCCACTTT. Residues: CSARETGNSPLHF.

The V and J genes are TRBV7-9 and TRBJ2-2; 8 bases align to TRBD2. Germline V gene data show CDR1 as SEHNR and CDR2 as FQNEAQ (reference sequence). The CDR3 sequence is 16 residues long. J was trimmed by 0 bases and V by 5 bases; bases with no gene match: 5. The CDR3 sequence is CASSPAGGSNTGELFF. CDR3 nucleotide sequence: TGTGCCAGCAGCCCCGCGGGGGGTTCGAACACCGGGGAGCTGTTTTTT.

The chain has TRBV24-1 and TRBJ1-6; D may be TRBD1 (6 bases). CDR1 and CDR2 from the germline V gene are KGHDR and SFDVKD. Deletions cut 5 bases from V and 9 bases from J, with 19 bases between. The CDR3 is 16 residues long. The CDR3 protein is CATSVLQGRFSSPLHF. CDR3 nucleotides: TGTGCCACCAGTGTCCTACAGGGACGTTTTAGTTCACCCCTCCACTTT.

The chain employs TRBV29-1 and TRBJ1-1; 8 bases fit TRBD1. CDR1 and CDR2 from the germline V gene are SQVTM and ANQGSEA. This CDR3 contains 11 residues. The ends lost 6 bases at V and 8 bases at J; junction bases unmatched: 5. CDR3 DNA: TGCAGCGTCAAAAGGACAGGGGAAGCTTTCTTT. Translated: CSVKRTGEAFF.

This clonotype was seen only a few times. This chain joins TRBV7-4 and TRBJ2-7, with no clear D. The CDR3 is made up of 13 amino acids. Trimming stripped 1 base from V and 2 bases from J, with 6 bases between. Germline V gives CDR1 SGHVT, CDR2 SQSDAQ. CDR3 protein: CASSLGNPYEQYF. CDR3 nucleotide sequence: TGTGCCAGCAGCTTAGGGAACCCCTACGAGCAGTACTTC.

DNA for the CDR3: TGTGCCAGCGGCCATATGGGTGGGGCTAATGAAAAACTGTTTTTT. This sequence encodes CASGHMGGANEKLFF. The J gene is TRBJ1-4, the V gene TRBV9, with D unclear. The CDR3 contains 15 residues. V lost 7 bases to trimming and J lost 3 bases, with 16 bases between them. Germline V gives CDR1 SGDLS, CDR2 YYNGEE.

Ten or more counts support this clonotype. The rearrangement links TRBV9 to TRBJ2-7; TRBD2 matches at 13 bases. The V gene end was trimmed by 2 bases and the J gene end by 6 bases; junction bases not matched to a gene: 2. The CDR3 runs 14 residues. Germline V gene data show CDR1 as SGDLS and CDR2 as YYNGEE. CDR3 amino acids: CASSVRLAGGEQYF. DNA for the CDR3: TGTGCCAGCAGCGTCAGACTAGCGGGGGGCGAGCAGTACTTC.

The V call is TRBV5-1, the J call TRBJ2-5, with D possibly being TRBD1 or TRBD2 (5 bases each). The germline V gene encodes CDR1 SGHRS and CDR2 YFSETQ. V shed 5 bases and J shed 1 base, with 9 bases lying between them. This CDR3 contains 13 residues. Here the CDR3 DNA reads TGCGCCAGCAGTTGGGACCTCCAAGAGACCCAGTACTTC. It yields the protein CASSWDLQETQYF.

The CDR3 bases are TGTGCCAGCAGTTCTCACGCAGGGGCGGGCAATCAGCCCCAGCATTTT. As protein: CASSSHAGAGNQPQHF. The J gene is TRBJ1-5, the V gene TRBV12-3 or TRBV12-4, with a tentative D call TRBD1 (6 bases). V was pared by 4 bases and J by 2 bases, with 15 bases between. The CDR3 length is 16 residues.

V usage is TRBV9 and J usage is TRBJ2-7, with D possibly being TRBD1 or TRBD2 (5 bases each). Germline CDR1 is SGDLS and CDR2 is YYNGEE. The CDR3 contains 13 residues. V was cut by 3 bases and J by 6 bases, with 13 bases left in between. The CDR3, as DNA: TGTGCCAGCAGCGACGGGACGGTCCGCGAGCAGTACTTC. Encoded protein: CASSDGTVREQYF.

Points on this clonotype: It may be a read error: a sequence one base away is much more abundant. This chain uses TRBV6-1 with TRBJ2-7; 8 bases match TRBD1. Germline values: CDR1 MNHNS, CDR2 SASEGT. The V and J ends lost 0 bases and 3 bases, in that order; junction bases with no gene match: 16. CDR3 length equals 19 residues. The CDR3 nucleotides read TGTGCCAGCAGTGAAGCGCTATTGTGTAGGGACAGGCGATACTACGAGCAGTACTTC. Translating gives CASSEALLCRDRRYYEQYF.

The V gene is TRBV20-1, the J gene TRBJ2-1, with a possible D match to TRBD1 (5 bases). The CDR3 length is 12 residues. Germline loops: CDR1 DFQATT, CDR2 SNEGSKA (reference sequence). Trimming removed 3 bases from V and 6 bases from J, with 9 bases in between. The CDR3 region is CSARIQVNEQFF. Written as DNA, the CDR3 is TGCAGTGCTAGGATACAGGTCAATGAGCAGTTCTTC.

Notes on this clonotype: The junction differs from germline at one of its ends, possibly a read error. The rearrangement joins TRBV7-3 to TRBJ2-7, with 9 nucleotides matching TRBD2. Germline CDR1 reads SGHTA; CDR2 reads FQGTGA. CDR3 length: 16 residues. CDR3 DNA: TGTGCTAGCAGCCCAGGGGTAGCGGGGGACCCCTACGAGCAGTACTTC. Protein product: CASSPGVAGDPYEQYF.

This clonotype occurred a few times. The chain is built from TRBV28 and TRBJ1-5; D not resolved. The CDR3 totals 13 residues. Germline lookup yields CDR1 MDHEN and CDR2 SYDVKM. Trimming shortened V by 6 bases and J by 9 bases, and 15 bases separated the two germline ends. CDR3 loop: CASSSPLHAPQHF. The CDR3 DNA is TGTGCCAGCAGCTCCCCCCTACATGCGCCCCAGCATTTT.

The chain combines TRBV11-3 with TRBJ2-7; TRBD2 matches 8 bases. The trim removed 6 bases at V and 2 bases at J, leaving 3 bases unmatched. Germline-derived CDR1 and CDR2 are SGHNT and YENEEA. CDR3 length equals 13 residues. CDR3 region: CASSLSGTYEQYF. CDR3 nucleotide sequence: TGTGCCAGCAGTCTTAGCGGGACCTACGAGCAGTACTTC.

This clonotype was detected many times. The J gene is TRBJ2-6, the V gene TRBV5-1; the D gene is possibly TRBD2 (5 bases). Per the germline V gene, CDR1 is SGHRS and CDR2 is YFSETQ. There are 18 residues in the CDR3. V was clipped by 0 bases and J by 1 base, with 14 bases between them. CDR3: CASSLGTAWRSGANVLTF. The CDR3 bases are TGCGCCAGCAGCTTGGGGACCGCTTGGAGGTCTGGGGCCAACGTCCTGACTTTC.

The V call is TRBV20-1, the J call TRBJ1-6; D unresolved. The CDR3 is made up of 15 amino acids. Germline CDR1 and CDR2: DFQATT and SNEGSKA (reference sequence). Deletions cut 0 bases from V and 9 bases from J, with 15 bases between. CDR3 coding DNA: TGCAGTGCTAGAGATCTGGGTATGATCGGTTCACCCCTCCACTTT. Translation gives CSARDLGMIGSPLHF.